This T cell receptor beta chain was recovered during a study of blood T cell repertoires in COVID-19. Study in general: Spain, Italy and the United States supplied samples that represented acute and convalescent COVID-19.

The ends lost 6 bases at V and 2 bases at J; junction bases unmatched: 22. The CDR3 has 21 amino acids. CDR1 is SNHLY and CDR2 is FYNNEI in the germline V gene. Using immunoSEQ multiplex PCR, the repertoire was profiled, and TCRdb retains in-frame clones only, with some absent. The sample includes around 260,000 clones, around nine tenths seen only once; the top ten take roughly 9.8%. The origin of this receptor is a man aged 35-49 years who had recovered from COVID-19. This sequence joins TRBV2 and TRBJ2-7, with TRBD2 identical over 13 bases. Source material: peripheral blood. The CDR3 here is CASRPRRLGTSGVRRAYEQYF. The CDR3 DNA reads as TGTGCCAGCAGGCCCCGCCGCCTTGGGACTAGCGGGGTCAGGAGGGCCTACGAGCAGTACTTC.